One T cell receptor beta chain is described in this entry. The length of the CDR3 is 15 residues. CDR1 and CDR2 (germline): SGHRS, YFSETQ. With V trimmed by 6 bases and J by 7 bases, 13 bases remained unmatched. Before being deemed recovered, Cohort 3 donors had two negative PCRs, clearance, or symptom resolution. The sample originates from a study of blood T cell repertoires in COVID-19. For the study at large: Nucleic acid was either cDNA or gDNA, and it came from T cells, B-cell-depleted T cells, or PBMCs.

The protocol was immunoSEQ multiplex PCR, while the TCRdb copy is restricted to in-frame clones and leaves out a portion. Among about 400,000 clones listed, 89% were seen once. The chain couples TRBV5-1 to TRBJ2-4; 7 positions match TRBD1. The receptor's source is a woman in her twenties or thirties who had recovered from COVID-19. Sequenced sample: PBMCs or T cells enriched from blood (not recorded which). The CDR3 reads CASKQGPVPINIQYF. In nucleotides, the CDR3 is TGCGCCAGCAAACAGGGGCCAGTGCCTATCAACATTCAGTACTTC. Complete variable domain (other parts from reference TRBV5-1 and TRBJ2-4): KAGVTQTPRYLIKTRGQQVTLSCSPISGHRSVSWYQQTPGQGLQFLFEYFSETQRNKGNFPGRFSGRQFSNSRSEMNVSTLELGDSALYLCASKQGPVPINIQYFGAGTRLSVL.